These T cell receptor beta chains were read from a single sample in a study of blood T cell repertoires in COVID-19. Method: immunoSEQ multiplex PCR; TCRdb's copy keeps in-frame clones and lacks some. The data show 150,000 to 200,000 clones, around 87% seen once. Material: PBMCs or T cells enriched from blood (not recorded which). These TCRs come from a woman in her forties in a cohort exposed to, infected with or recovered from COVID-19 (not recorded which). The CDR3 runs from the conserved cysteine through the conserved F or W. The order of the fields is CDR3 protein, CDR3 DNA, D gene, clone size, J gene, V gene. The D gene is left open where the match is weak. The size entry is marked missing in some rows and otherwise reads once, few, many or a size class.

CASSLGVTGELFF,TGTGCCAGCAGCCTCGGTGTCACCGGGGAGCTGTTTTTT,-,-,TRBJ2-2,TRBV5-6
CASSLTVLNTGELFF,TGTGCCAGCAGCTTAACAGTTTTAAACACCGGGGAGCTGTTTTTT,-,-,TRBJ2-2,TRBV7-9
CASSPLGQLNTEAFF,TGTGCCAGCAGTCCCCTCGGACAGTTGAACACTGAAGCTTTCTTT,-,-,TRBJ1-1,TRBV6-5
CASSLGQQSNQPQHF,TGTGCCAGCAGTTTGGGACAACAGAGCAATCAGCCCCAGCATTTT,-,-,TRBJ1-5,TRBV6-5
CARKMTVEAFF,TGTGCCAGGAAAATGACAGTTGAAGCTTTCTTT,-,few,TRBJ1-1,TRBV7-9
CASSTRQYQPQHF,TGTGCCAGCAGTACCAGACAGTATCAGCCCCAGCATTTT,-,-,TRBJ1-5,TRBV27
CASSLTTGDSPLHF,TGTGCCAGCAGCTTGACCACAGGGGATTCACCCCTCCACTTT,TRBD1,-,TRBJ1-6,TRBV7-9
CASSQGTGGGNEQYF,TGCGCCAGCAGCCAGGGGACAGGGGGTGGAAACGAGCAGTACTTC,TRBD1,-,TRBJ2-7,TRBV4-3
CASQVDYSPLHF,TGTGCCTCCCAGGTGGATTATTCACCCCTCCACTTT,-,-,TRBJ1-6,TRBV30
CASSLGTTEAFF,TGTGCCAGCAGTTTAGGGACAACTGAAGCTTTCTTT,-,-,TRBJ1-1,TRBV5-5
CASSPGAGDQPQHF,TGTGCCAGCAGCCCGGGGGCGGGGGATCAGCCCCAGCATTTT,-,-,TRBJ1-5,TRBV11-2
CASSLVAITDTQYF,TGTGCCAGCAGCTTAGTAGCGATTACAGATACGCAGTATTTT,-,-,TRBJ2-3,TRBV13
CASSWDSPAGYTF,TGTGCCAGCAGTTGGGACAGCCCCGCTGGCTACACCTTC,TRBD1,-,TRBJ1-2,TRBV6-5
CAISEPRQGPNYGYTF,TGTGCCATCAGTGAGCCAAGGCAGGGGCCTAACTATGGCTACACCTTC,-,-,TRBJ1-2,TRBV10-3
CASSFGQGHGYTF,TGTGCCAGCAGTTTTGGACAGGGGCACGGCTACACCTTC,TRBD1,-,TRBJ1-2,TRBV27
CASSYSQGTEAFF,TGTGCCAGCAGTTACTCGCAGGGGACTGAAGCTTTCTTT,-,-,TRBJ1-1,TRBV6-5
CASSLQTGELFF,TGCGCCAGCAGCCTCCAGACCGGGGAGCTGTTTTTT,-,-,TRBJ2-2,TRBV4-1